This T cell receptor beta chain emerged from a study of human T cells and chemical hapten exposure. The library tagged each cDNA molecule with unique molecular identifiers. TCRdb re-called the RACE reads with MiXCR, one entry per CDR3 protein. The sample shows tens of thousands of distinct CDR3 sequences, about 10% of them seen only once. The time point: patch test 2, 6 weeks after DPC sensitization. Indicated treatment: therapeutic diphenylcyclopropenone sensitization with weekly scalp DPC. Extraction of total RNA was performed on unfractionated whole blood. CDR3 length: 14 residues. Trimming stripped 6 bases from V and 2 bases from J, with 12 bases between. CDR1 and CDR2 from the germline V gene are MNHEY and SVGAGI.

The V and J genes are TRBV6-5 and TRBJ2-3; no definite D call. The sequence was obtained from a man aged 35 to 55 with alopecia areata. Some clones in this sample may be carry-over from other donors' samples. The input for sequencing was whole blood, taken in connection with sensitization to the hapten diphenylcyclopropenone (DPC). CDR3 DNA sequence: TGTGCCAGCAGGTTGGCCCTGATCACAGATACGCAGTATTTT. Translation: CASRLALITDTQYF.